This entry lists 16 T cell receptor beta chains sequenced from one sample in a study of shared clonotypes between healthy human individuals. Here immunoSEQ multiplex PCR was the method, and the copy in TCRdb shows in-frame clones only, minus some. In the table there are 1.6 million or so clones, around 98.5% of which are singletons. Specimen: naive CD4+ T cells sorted from blood. Stated subset: CD45RA+ positively selected. All receptors come from a man aged 30-40 years in good health.

V is TRBV4-3 and J is TRBJ2-7, with 7 bases identical to TRBD1. Germline CDR1 is LGHNA and CDR2 is YSLEER. The CDR3 is 14 residues long. The V gene end was trimmed by 1 base and the J gene end by 5 bases; junction bases not matched to a gene: 5. The CDR3 DNA sequence: TGCGCCAGCAGCCAAGTAAGGGGGCTCCACGAGCAGTACTTC. This translates into CASSQVRGLHEQYF.

The chain carries TRBV5-6 and TRBJ2-7, with 14 positions matching TRBD2. The germline gives CDR1 SGHDT, CDR2 YYEEEE. Losses at the gene ends were 4 bases for V and 1 base for J; bases not matched to a gene: 4. The CDR3 sequence is 16 residues long. CDR3 nucleotide sequence: TGTGCCAGCAGCCCACGACTAGCGGGAGGGTCCTACGAGCAGTACTTC. Translating it yields CASSPRLAGGSYEQYF.

The chain carries TRBV5-1 and TRBJ2-5; 9 nucleotides match TRBD1. The CDR3 length is 16 residues. V gave up 4 bases and J gave up 5 bases; unmatched junction bases: 12. Germline assignment: CDR1 SGHRS and CDR2 YFSETQ. CDR3 sequence (DNA): TGCGCCAGCAGCCCGACCGGGACAGGGAGGGGGGAGACCCAGTACTTC. As protein: CASSPTGTGRGETQYF. The entire variable domain, with the rest obtained from reference TRBV5-1 and TRBJ2-5, is as follows: KAGVTQTPRYLIKTRGQQVTLSCSPISGHRSVSWYQQTPGQGLQFLFEYFSETQRNKGNFPGRFSGRQFSNSRSEMNVSTLELGDSALYLCASSPTGTGRGETQYFGPGTRLLVL.

This chain's CDR3 is CASKNTGELFF. CDR3 sequence (DNA): TGTGCCAGCAAGAACACCGGGGAGCTGTTTTTT. This chain joins TRBV2 and TRBJ2-2, with D uncertain. CDR1 and CDR2 (germline): SNHLY, FYNNEI. This CDR3 is 11 amino acids long. Trimming left V 7 bases short and J 1 base short, with 1 base between.

The chain is built from TRBV2 and TRBJ2-5, with D possibly being TRBD2 (6 bases). Per the germline V gene, CDR1 is SNHLY and CDR2 is FYNNEI. The CDR3 is 14 residues long. The V and J ends lost 9 bases and 5 bases respectively, with 19 bases between them. The CDR3 nucleotides are TGTGCCAGGGGGGGAGTTGAGGTACAGGAGACCCAGTACTTC. Translation: CARGGVEVQETQYF. The entire variable domain, with the rest obtained from reference TRBV2 and TRBJ2-5, is as follows: EPEVTQTPSHQVTQMGQEVILRCVPISNHLYFYWYRQILGQKVEFLVSFYNNEISEKSEIFDDQFSVERPDGSNFTLKIRSTKLEDSAMYFCARGGVEVQETQYFGPGTRLLVL.

This chain connects TRBV5-1 to TRBJ2-3; D is tentatively TRBD1 or TRBD2 (5 bases each). The CDR3 has 16 residues. Trimming cost V 2 bases and J 4 bases, with 17 bases left between them. Germline values: CDR1 SGHRS, CDR2 YFSETQ. CDR3 coding DNA: TGCGCCAGCAGCTTCCCTGGACGAGGGGTTTCAGATACGCAGTATTTT. Translating gives CASSFPGRGVSDTQYF.

The CDR3 protein is CASTLSSYNEQFF. CDR3 DNA: TGCGCCAGCACCCTAAGCTCCTACAATGAGCAGTTCTTC. The V call is TRBV10-2, the J call TRBJ2-1; D is ambiguous. Germline V CDR1 and CDR2: WSHSY, SAAADI. V lost 7 bases and J lost 0, with 7 bases in between. This CDR3 comprises 13 residues.

The V call is TRBV7-2, the J call TRBJ1-1; D remains ambiguous. CDR3 length: 13 amino acids. The germline V gene has CDR1 SGHTA and CDR2 FQGNSA. Deletions cut 7 bases from V and 2 bases from J, with 11 bases between. In nucleotides, the CDR3 is TGTGCCAGCACCCCCGTGGTAAACACTGAAGCTTTCTTT. Its translation: CASTPVVNTEAFF.

V gene TRBV6-5 combines with J gene TRBJ2-7, with a weak D call TRBD1 (6 bases). CDR1 MNHEY and CDR2 SVGAGI come from the germline V gene. The V and J ends lost 0 bases and 0 bases respectively, with 9 bases between them. This CDR3 is 15 amino acids long. As DNA, the CDR3 is TGTGCCAGCAGTTACTCGAGACAGGTCTCCTACGAGCAGTACTTC. Translating it yields CASSYSRQVSYEQYF.

This rearrangement joins TRBV28 to TRBJ2-1; D remains unclear. Trimming stripped 2 bases from V and 10 bases from J, with 9 bases between. Germline V gene lookup returns CDR1 MDHEN and CDR2 SYDVKM. CDR3 length: 12 amino acids. For the CDR3, the DNA is TGTGCCAGCAGTTTAAAACAATTGGAGCAGTTCTTC. This translates into CASSLKQLEQFF.

The CDR3 spells CASTTGYRSSYEQYF. The CDR3 DNA sequence: TGTGCCAGTACCACGGGGTATAGAAGCTCCTACGAGCAGTACTTC. V and J are TRBV19 and TRBJ2-7, with D perhaps matching TRBD2 (5 bases). The germline V gene has CDR1 LNHDA and CDR2 SQIVND (reference sequence). V lost 7 bases, J lost 0 bases, and 16 bases lay in between. The CDR3 runs to 15 residues.

V usage is TRBV5-1 and J usage is TRBJ2-5; 9 bases are a match to TRBD2. With 2 bases clipped from V and 5 bases from J, the junction kept 13 bases outside the gene matches. The CDR3 extends over 17 amino acids. The V gene's germline CDR1 is SGHRS and CDR2 YFSETQ. For the CDR3, the DNA is TGCGCCAGCAGCTTCTTAGCGGGAGCTCCCGTCTCCGAGACCCAGTACTTC. Protein: CASSFLAGAPVSETQYF.

The chain combines TRBV5-1 with TRBJ1-1; no clear D gene. V lost 2 bases and J lost 2, with 7 bases in between. Germline V lookup: CDR1 SGHRS, CDR2 YFSETQ. There are 13 residues in the CDR3. The CDR3 loop is CASSFSSNTEAFF. The CDR3 nucleotides are TGCGCCAGCAGCTTCTCCAGCAACACTGAAGCTTTCTTT.

In DNA, the CDR3 is TGTGCCAGTAGTCGAATAGACAGGGTAATAGTGGATCAGCCCCAGCATTTT. Translation gives CASSRIDRVIVDQPQHF. The rearrangement uses TRBV19 and TRBJ1-5; 7 bases are a match to TRBD1. V trimming: 5 bases; J trimming: 5 bases; junction bases outside the gene matches: 15. The germline gives CDR1 LNHDA, CDR2 SQIVND (reference sequence). The CDR3 is made up of 17 amino acids.

The V and J genes are TRBV11-2 and TRBJ1-2, with no clear D. Germline lookup yields CDR1 SGHAT and CDR2 FQNNGV. There are 15 residues in the CDR3. The V gene lost 0 bases and the J gene lost 1 base, with 9 bases spanning the gap. The chain's CDR3 is CASSLDRQSNYGYTF. The CDR3 DNA reads as TGTGCCAGCAGCTTAGATCGGCAAAGTAACTATGGCTACACCTTC.

The V gene is TRBV27, the J gene TRBJ2-3, with 8 bases identical to TRBD2. The germline gives CDR1 MNHEY, CDR2 SMNVEV (reference sequence). After removal of 2 bases from V and 1 base from J, the junction contained 14 bases not matched to a gene. The CDR3 runs to 19 residues. DNA of the CDR3: TGTGCCAGCAGTTTACTGCTCAGCGGGAGAAGAGTGGGCACAGATACGCAGTATTTT. Its protein is CASSLLLSGRRVGTDTQYF.